This record looks at one T cell receptor beta chain sequence and its context. The antigen remains undetermined. In the source study's methods: ImmunoSEQ yielded junction-only sequences lacking quality scores, so filtering differed. Repertoires were generated with immunoSEQ multiplex PCR, while TCRdb's copy carries only in-frame clones and drops some. V, J and clone size reflect that table, while D and trimming were determined from the DNA. The table lists 1,500,000 or so clones, roughly 96% of them singletons. Free of recent acute infections or vaccinations, the donors were healthy HIV-negative adults. This specimen belongs to a study of shared clonotypes between healthy human individuals. Notes on the study in general: Among the subsets, naive ones generally showed larger estimated richness than memory ones.

CDR1 is KGHSH and CDR2 is LQKENI in the germline V gene. The CDR3 sequence is 12 residues long. V lost 3 bases and J lost 6, with 9 bases in between. This receptor was taken from a man aged 25 to 40 in good health. The sequencing input was naive CD4+ T cells sorted from blood. As for subset: CD45RA+ positively selected. J is TRBJ2-7 and V is TRBV18, with D unclear. The CDR3 region has the DNA TGTGCCAGCTCACCCGGCAGGACCGAGCAGTACTTC. This encodes CASSPGRTEQYF.